This TCR beta chain stems from a study of shared clonotypes between healthy human individuals. Replicate sorted-subset PCRs were loaded with 150 to 200 ng DNA, tens of thousands of T cell genomes. Clones were read by immunoSEQ multiplex PCR, and TCRdb kept only the in-frame ones, dropping some. The sample holds 90,000 to 150,000 clones, about 70% seen once. The TCR comes from a woman younger than 45 in good health. Input material: memory CD8+ T cells sorted from blood. Specified subset: CD45RO+ cells pooled with CCR7-negative TemRA cells.

The CDR3 coding sequence is TGTGCCAGCAGTACACCTCAGGGTGGAGGCTACGAGCAGTACTTC. Residues: CASSTPQGGGYEQYF. V is TRBV28 and J is TRBJ2-7; possibly TRBD1 or TRBD2 for D (5 bases each). The germline V and J ends were trimmed by 5 bases and 3 bases, with 17 bases remaining between them. Germline V lookup: CDR1 MDHEN, CDR2 SYDVKM. The CDR3 totals 15 residues.